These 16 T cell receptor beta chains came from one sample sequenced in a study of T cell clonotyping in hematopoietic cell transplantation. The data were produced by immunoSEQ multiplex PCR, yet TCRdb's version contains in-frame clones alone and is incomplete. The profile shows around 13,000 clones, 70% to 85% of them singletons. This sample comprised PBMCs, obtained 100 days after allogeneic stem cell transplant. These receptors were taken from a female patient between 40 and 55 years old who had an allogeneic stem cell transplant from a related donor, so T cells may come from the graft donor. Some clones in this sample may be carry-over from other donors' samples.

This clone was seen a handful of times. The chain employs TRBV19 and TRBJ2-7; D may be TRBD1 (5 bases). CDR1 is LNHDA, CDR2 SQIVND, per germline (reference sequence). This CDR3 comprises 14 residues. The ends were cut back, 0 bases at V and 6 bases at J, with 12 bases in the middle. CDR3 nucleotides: TGTGCCAGTAGTATAGATCAGGGTTCCGGCGAGCAGTACTTC. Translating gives CASSIDQGSGEQYF.

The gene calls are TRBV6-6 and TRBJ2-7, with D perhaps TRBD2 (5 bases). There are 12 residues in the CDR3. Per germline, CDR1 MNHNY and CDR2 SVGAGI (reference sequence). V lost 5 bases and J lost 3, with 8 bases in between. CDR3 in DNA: TGTGCCAGCAGTCCCGGGAACTACGAGCAGTACTTC. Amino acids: CASSPGNYEQYF.

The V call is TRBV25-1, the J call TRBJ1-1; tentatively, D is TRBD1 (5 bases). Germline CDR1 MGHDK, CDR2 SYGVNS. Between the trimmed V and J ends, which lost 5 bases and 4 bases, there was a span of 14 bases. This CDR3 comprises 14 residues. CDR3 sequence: CASSWWGDGTEAFF. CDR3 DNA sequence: TGTGCCAGCAGTTGGTGGGGGGACGGCACTGAAGCTTTCTTT.

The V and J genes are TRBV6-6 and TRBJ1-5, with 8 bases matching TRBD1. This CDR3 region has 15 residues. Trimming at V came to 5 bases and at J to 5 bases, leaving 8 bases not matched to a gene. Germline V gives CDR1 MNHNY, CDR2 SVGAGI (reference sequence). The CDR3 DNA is TGTGCCAGCAGTCGAATCCAGGGGGCGCATCAGCCCCAGCATTTT. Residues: CASSRIQGAHQPQHF.

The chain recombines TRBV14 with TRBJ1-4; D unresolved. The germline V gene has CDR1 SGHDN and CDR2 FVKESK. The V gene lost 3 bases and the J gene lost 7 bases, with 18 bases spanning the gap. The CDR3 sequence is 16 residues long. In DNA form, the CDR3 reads TGTGCCAGCAGCCATGGCCGCGCGGGGTGGGCTGAAAAACTGTTTTTT. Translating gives CASSHGRAGWAEKLFF.

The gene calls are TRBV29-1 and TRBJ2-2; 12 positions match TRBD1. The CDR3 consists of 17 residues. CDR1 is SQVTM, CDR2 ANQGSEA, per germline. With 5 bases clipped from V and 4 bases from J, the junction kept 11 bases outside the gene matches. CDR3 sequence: CSVPNPGQGAITGELFF. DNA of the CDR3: TGCAGCGTTCCCAACCCGGGACAGGGGGCTATCACCGGGGAGCTGTTTTTT.

CDR3 in amino acids: CASSPQTSHQATNTEAFF. Here the CDR3 DNA reads TGCGCCAGCAGCCCCCAAACTTCCCATCAGGCTACGAACACTGAAGCTTTCTTT. The chain employs TRBV4-1 and TRBJ1-1; D is unresolved. V gave up 4 bases and J gave up 1 base, with 22 bases separating them. Germline V gene lookup returns CDR1 MGHRA and CDR2 YSYEKL. This CDR3 region has 18 residues.

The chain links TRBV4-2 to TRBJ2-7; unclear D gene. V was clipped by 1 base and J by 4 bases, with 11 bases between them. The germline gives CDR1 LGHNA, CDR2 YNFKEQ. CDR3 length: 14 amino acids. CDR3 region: CASSQAAGAYEQYF. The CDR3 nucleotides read TGTGCCAGCAGCCAAGCGGCAGGAGCGTACGAGCAGTACTTC.

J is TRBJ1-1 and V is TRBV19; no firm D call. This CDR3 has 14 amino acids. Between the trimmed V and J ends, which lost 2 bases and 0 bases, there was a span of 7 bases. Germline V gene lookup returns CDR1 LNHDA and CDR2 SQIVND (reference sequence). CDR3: CASSISGMNTEAFF. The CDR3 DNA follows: TGTGCCAGTAGTATATCTGGGATGAACACTGAAGCTTTCTTT.

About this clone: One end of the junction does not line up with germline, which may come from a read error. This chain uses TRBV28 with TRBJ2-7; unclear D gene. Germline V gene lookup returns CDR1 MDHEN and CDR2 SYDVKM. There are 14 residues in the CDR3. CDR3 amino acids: CAGSFSGRNYEQYF. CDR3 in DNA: TGTGCCGGCAGTTTTTCGGGCAGGAACTACGAGCAGTACTTC.

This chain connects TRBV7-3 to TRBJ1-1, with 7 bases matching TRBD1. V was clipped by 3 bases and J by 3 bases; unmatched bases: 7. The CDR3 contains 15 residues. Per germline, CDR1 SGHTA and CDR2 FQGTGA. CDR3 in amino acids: CASSLEGGGHTEAFF. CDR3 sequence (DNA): TGTGCCAGCAGCTTGGAAGGGGGCGGACACACTGAAGCTTTCTTT.

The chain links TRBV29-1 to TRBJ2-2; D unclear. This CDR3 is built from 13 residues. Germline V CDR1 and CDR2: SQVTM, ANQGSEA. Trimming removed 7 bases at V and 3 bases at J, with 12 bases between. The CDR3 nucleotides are TGCAGCGGACGTAAGAGTTACACCGGGGAGCTGTTTTTT. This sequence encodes CSGRKSYTGELFF.

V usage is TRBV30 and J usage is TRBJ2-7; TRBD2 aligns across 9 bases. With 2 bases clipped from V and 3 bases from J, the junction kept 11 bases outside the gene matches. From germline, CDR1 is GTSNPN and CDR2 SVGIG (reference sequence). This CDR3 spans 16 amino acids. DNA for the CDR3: TGTGCCTGGAGTTCGGGGGTAGCGGGAGTGCTCTACGAGCAGTACTTC. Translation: CAWSSGVAGVLYEQYF.

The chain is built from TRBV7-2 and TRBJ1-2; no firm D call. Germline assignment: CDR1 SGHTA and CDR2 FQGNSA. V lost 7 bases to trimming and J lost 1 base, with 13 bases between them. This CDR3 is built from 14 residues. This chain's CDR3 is CASIFPAGNYGYTF. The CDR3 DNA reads TGTGCCAGCATCTTCCCGGCCGGTAACTATGGCTACACCTTC.

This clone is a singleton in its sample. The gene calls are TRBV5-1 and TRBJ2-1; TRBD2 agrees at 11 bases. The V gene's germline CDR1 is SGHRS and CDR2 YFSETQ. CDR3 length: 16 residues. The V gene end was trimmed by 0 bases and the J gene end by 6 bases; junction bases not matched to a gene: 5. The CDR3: CASSLALAGGTNEQFF. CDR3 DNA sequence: TGCGCCAGCAGCTTGGCCTTAGCGGGAGGGACCAATGAGCAGTTCTTC.

CDR3 protein: CASSGLQNSPPHF. CDR3 DNA: TGTGCCAGCAGTGGACTCCAAAATTCACCCCCTCACTTT. The chain employs TRBV25-1 and TRBJ1-6; no clear D. The CDR3 runs to 13 residues. V shed 4 bases and J shed 19 bases, with 20 bases lying between them. CDR1 is MGHDK, CDR2 SYGVNS, per germline. The whole variable domain, filled in from reference TRBV25-1 and TRBJ1-6, reads EADIYQTPRYLVIGTGKKITLECSQTMGHDKMYWYQQDPGMELHLIHYSYGVNSTEKGDLSSESTVSRIRTEHFPLTLESARPSHTSQYLCASSGLQNSPPHFGNGTRLTVT.